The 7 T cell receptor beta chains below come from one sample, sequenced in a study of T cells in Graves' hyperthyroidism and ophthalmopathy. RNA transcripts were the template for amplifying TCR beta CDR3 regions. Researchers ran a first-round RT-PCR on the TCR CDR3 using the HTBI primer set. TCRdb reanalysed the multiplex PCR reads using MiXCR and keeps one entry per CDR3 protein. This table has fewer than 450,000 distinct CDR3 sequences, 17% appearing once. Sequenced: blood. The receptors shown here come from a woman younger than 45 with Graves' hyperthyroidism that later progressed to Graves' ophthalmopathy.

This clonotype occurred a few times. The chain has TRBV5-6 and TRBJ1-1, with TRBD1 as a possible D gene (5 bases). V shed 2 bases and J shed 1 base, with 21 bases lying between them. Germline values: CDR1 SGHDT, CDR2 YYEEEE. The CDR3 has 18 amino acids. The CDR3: CASSFTLVVGPRNTEAFF. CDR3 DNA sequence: TGTGCCAGCAGCTTTACCCTCGTTGTGGGGCCCAGGAACACTGAAGCTTTCTTT.

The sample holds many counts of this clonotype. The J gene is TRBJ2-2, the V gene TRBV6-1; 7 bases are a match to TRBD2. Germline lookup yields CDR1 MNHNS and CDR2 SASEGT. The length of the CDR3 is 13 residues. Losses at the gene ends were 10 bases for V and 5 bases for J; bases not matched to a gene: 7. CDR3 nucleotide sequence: TGTGCCACCTATAGGGAGGGGACCGGGGAGCTGTTTTTT. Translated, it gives CATYREGTGELFF.

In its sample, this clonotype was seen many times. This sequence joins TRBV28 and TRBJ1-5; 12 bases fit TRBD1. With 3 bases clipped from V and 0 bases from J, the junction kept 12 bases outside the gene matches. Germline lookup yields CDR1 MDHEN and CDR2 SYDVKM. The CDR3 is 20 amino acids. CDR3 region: CASSFLSWDRGRNSNQPQHF. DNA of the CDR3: TGTGCCAGCAGTTTCCTGAGCTGGGACAGGGGGCGTAATAGCAATCAGCCCCAGCATTTT.

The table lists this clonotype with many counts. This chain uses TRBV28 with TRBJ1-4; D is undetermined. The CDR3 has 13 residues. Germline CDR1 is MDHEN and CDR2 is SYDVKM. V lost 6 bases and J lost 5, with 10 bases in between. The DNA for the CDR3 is TGTGCCAGCAGGGCTGACCAGAATGAAAAACTGTTTTTT. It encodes CASRADQNEKLFF.

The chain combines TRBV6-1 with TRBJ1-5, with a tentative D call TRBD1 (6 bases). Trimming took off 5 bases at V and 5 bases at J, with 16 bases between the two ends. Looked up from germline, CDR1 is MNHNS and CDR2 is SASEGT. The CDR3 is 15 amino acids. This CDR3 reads CASSPRGGSYQPQHF. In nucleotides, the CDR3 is TGTGCCAGCAGTCCCCGAGGGGGTTCGTATCAGCCCCAGCATTTT.

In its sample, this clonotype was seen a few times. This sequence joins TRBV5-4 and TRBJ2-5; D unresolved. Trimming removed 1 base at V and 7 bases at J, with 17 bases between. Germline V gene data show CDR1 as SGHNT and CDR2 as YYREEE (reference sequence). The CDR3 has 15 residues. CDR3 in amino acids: CASSLPALGLSTQYF. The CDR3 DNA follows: TGTGCCAGCAGCTTGCCCGCTCTCGGGTTGTCGACCCAGTACTTC.

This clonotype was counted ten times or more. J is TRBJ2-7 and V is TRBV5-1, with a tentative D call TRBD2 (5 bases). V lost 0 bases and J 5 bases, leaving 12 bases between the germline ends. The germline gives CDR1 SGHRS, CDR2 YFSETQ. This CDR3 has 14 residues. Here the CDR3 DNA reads TGCGCCAGCAGCTTGGAACTAGGTCCCCACGAGCAGTACTTC. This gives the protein CASSLELGPHEQYF.